Sequencing of this T cell receptor beta chain was carried out in a study of identical twins. Study-level findings and limits: For cord blood, abundant beta clonotypes had fewer insertions, unlike memory repertoires, which showed none.

Of note for this clonotype: Its antigen remains unknown.

The CDR3 is 16 amino acids. V shed 5 bases, J shed 4 bases, and the junction held 9 bases outside the gene matches. The germline gives CDR1 SGHTA, CDR2 FQGNSA. Unique molecular identifiers were present on the cDNA, which also gained a universal primer site by template switching. TCRdb fed the 5' RACE reads into MiXCR, producing one record per CDR3 protein. Altogether 200,000 to 250,000 distinct CDR3 sequences are present, 5.5% to 7% being singletons, with the ten largest covering 3.5% to 4%. In addition, the sample was reused for a study of yellow fever vaccine responses in identical twins.

The gene calls are TRBV7-2 and TRBJ2-1; TRBD1 agrees at 9 bases. The clonotype was recovered from a woman aged 18-29 years in good health. Sequenced material: memory (CD45RO+) T cells sorted from blood. The CDR3 nucleotides read TGTGCCAGCAGCGTCGCTCCGGGACAGGGATACAATGAGCAGTTCTTC. This sequence encodes CASSVAPGQGYNEQFF.